This T cell receptor (beta chain) emerged from a study of shared clonotypes between healthy human individuals. Study-level background: Three plates were used per donor for CD4 naive, three for CD4 memory, two for CD8 naive and one for CD8 memory.

Each donor was a Caucasian adult residing in Nashville, Tennessee. This CDR3 has 14 amino acids. In germline, CDR1 is MNHNY, CDR2 SVGAGI (reference sequence). V lost 7 bases to trimming and J lost 1 base, with 12 bases between them. For every subset, genomic DNA was evenly distributed across several immunoSEQ plates. Clones were read by immunoSEQ multiplex PCR, and TCRdb kept only the in-frame ones, dropping some. The profile shows approximately 700,000 clones, 73% of them singletons. The clonotype comes from a woman under 40 in good health. The chain joins TRBV6-6 to TRBJ2-3; D ambiguous. Input material: memory CD4+ T cells sorted from blood. Subset meaning: CD45RA-negative fraction. CDR3 sequence: CASTKGKGTDTQYF. The CDR3 region has the DNA TGTGCCAGCACCAAGGGAAAGGGCACAGATACGCAGTATTTT.